This TCR beta chain is drawn from a study of technical replicates of blood from a handful of donors. CDR1 is SGHAT, CDR2 FQNNGV, per germline. The germline V and J ends were trimmed by 1 base and 2 bases, with 12 bases remaining between them. The CDR3 extends over 16 amino acids. This table comes from immunoSEQ multiplex PCR, and its TCRdb copy is limited to in-frame clones, with some not included. The top ten clones hold about 0.37% of a sample with some 83,000 clones, around 92% of them seen once. The material sequenced was T cells isolated from PBMCs. This clonotype was obtained from a human donor in good health. This sequence joins TRBV11-2 and TRBJ1-3; D gene uncertain. As DNA, the CDR3 is TGTGCCAGCAGCTTAGTCCTGGAGAGGGCTGGAAACACCATATATTTT. Its protein product is CASSLVLERAGNTIYF.